These 22 T cell receptor beta chains originate from one sample sequenced in a study of cytotoxic CD8 clonotypes in ibrutinib-treated CLL. The method was immunoSEQ multiplex PCR; TCRdb's version includes in-frame clones alone and lacks a portion of them. In the table there are around 310,000 clones, roughly 79% of which are singletons. Sequenced here: PBMCs, sampled before ibrutinib treatment. These receptors all stem from a human donor with chronic lymphocytic leukemia.

The rearrangement joins TRBV30 to TRBJ2-3; 8 bases are shared with TRBD2. The CDR3 has 12 residues. Germline trimming cut 5 bases from V and 4 bases from J; bases unmatched to any gene: 2. CDR1 is GTSNPN and CDR2 is SVGIG in the germline V gene (reference sequence). CDR3 protein: CAWGTRSDTQYF. Written as DNA, the CDR3 is TGTGCCTGGGGGACTAGGTCAGATACGCAGTATTTT.

V and J are TRBV28 and TRBJ1-2, with D possibly TRBD1 on 5 matching bases. V was shortened by 1 base and J by 6 bases, with 12 bases between the two germline ends. The CDR3 is made up of 14 amino acids. Germline CDR1 reads MDHEN; CDR2 reads SYDVKM. The DNA for the CDR3 is TGTGCCAGCAGTTTATTGATCAGGGAAGATGGCTACACCTTC. Protein: CASSLLIREDGYTF.

J is TRBJ1-2 and V is TRBV19; TRBD1 might be the D (5 bases). The length of the CDR3 is 13 residues. CDR1 and CDR2 (germline): LNHDA, SQIVND (reference sequence). V dropped 0 bases and J dropped 8 bases, with 10 bases sitting between them. CDR3 in DNA: TGTGCCAGTAGTATAGAGGGGACGACAGGCTACACCTTC. Its translation: CASSIEGTTGYTF.

The rearrangement uses TRBV29-1 and TRBJ2-1, with no clear D. CDR3 size: 13 residues. Germline V CDR1 and CDR2: SQVTM, ANQGSEA. V was pared by 1 base and J by 6 bases, with 10 bases between. The CDR3: CSVEVVAVNEQFF. The CDR3 nucleotides read TGCAGCGTTGAAGTGGTTGCGGTCAATGAGCAGTTCTTC.

The table lists this clone with a count of one. The V gene is TRBV9, the J gene TRBJ2-1; 7 nucleotides align to TRBD2. V shed 4 bases, J shed 0 bases, and the junction held 7 bases outside the gene matches. The length of the CDR3 is 16 residues. CDR1 and CDR2 (germline): SGDLS, YYNGEE. CDR3 amino acids: CASSMSGATSYNEQFF. As DNA, the CDR3 is TGTGCCAGCAGCATGAGCGGGGCTACCTCCTACAATGAGCAGTTCTTC.

This clone was detected a few times. The J gene is TRBJ1-2, the V gene TRBV7-9, with 8 bases fitting TRBD1. V was pared by 3 bases and J by 4 bases, with 10 bases of the junction left unmatched. Germline V lookup: CDR1 SEHNR, CDR2 FQNEAQ (reference sequence). CDR3 size: 16 residues. The CDR3 here is CASSFVQGAPGYGYTF. CDR3 bases: TGTGCCAGCAGCTTCGTCCAGGGGGCGCCGGGCTATGGCTACACCTTC.

CDR3 sequence reads: CASSLSGSPAQYF. The CDR3 region has the DNA TGCGCCAGCAGCTTAAGCGGGTCCCCTGCGCAGTACTTC. This chain connects TRBV5-1 to TRBJ2-7; D might be TRBD2 (6 bases). The CDR3 is 13 amino acids. Germline CDR1 and CDR2: SGHRS and YFSETQ. The ends were cut back, 2 bases at V and 9 bases at J, with 15 bases in the middle.

The chain links TRBV29-1 to TRBJ2-7, with TRBD1 matching 8 bases. This CDR3 contains 13 residues. The germline V gene encodes CDR1 SQVTM and CDR2 ANQGSEA. Trimming at V came to 7 bases and at J to 2 bases, leaving 7 bases not matched to a gene. This CDR3 is CSALTGAAYEQYF. The CDR3 DNA sequence: TGCAGCGCTCTGACAGGGGCCGCCTACGAGCAGTACTTC.

CDR3 sequence (DNA): TGTGCCAGTAGATGGGACAGCGGGCTCGCTGAAGCTTTCTTT. This gives the protein CASRWDSGLAEAFF. This sequence joins TRBV2 and TRBJ1-1, with 7 bases lining up with TRBD1. V shed 9 bases, J shed 6 bases, and the junction held 13 bases outside the gene matches. Germline-derived CDR1 and CDR2 are SNHLY and FYNNEI. This CDR3 is built from 14 residues.

J is TRBJ1-4 and V is TRBV4-1, with no clear D. The CDR3 has 17 amino acids. Per the germline V gene, CDR1 is MGHRA and CDR2 is YSYEKL. V was pared by 0 bases and J by 1 base, with 12 bases between. In DNA, the CDR3 is TGCGCCAGCAGCCAAGAACTCGGCATGGGAACTAATGAAAAACTGTTTTTT. This translates into CASSQELGMGTNEKLFF.

Details on this clone: The germline gene is not matched at one end of the junction; a read error may be the cause. The rearrangement joins TRBV2 to TRBJ2-5; D is possibly TRBD2 (6 bases). The CDR3 loop spans 13 amino acids. The germline gives CDR1 SNHLY, CDR2 FYNNEI. In nucleotides, the CDR3 is TGTGCCAGCACTGAATCGGGGGAAGAGACCCAGTACTTC. Its protein is CASTESGEETQYF.

The J gene is TRBJ2-5, the V gene TRBV5-1, with D perhaps TRBD2 (5 bases). This CDR3 has 15 amino acids. V dropped 0 bases and J dropped 5 bases, with 14 bases sitting between them. Germline V CDR1 and CDR2: SGHRS, YFSETQ. The CDR3: CASSLGHTTGETQYF. DNA for the CDR3: TGCGCCAGCAGCTTGGGACATACCACGGGGGAGACCCAGTACTTC.

The chain has TRBV7-6 and TRBJ2-7; D may match TRBD1 or TRBD2 (5 bases each). The CDR3 is made up of 17 amino acids. Trimming stripped 0 bases from V and 3 bases from J, with 18 bases between. The germline V gene has CDR1 SGHVS and CDR2 FNYEAQ. The CDR3 nucleotides are TGTGCCAGCAGCTTAGCGCCAGGGAGCGGACTCTACTACGAGCAGTACTTC. This gives the protein CASSLAPGSGLYYEQYF.

J is TRBJ2-3 and V is TRBV25-1, with D possibly TRBD2 on 5 matching bases. The CDR3 contains 17 residues. In germline, CDR1 is MGHDK, CDR2 SYGVNS. Trimming took off 2 bases at V and 6 bases at J, with 21 bases between the two ends. CDR3 bases: TGTGCCAGCAGTGAAGGTAGAGGGTCTTCCCTAATGGATACGCAGTATTTT. Its translation is CASSEGRGSSLMDTQYF.

J is TRBJ2-7 and V is TRBV21-1; the table assigns TRBD2, which was not confirmed against the DNA. TRBV21-1 is noted as a pseudogene. This CDR3 has 14 residues. CDR3 DNA: TGTGCCAGCAGCAAAGAGCGTCCTTCCTACGAGCAGTACTTC. Residues: CASSKERPSYEQYF.

This sequence joins TRBV5-1 and TRBJ2-7; 11 bases are shared with TRBD2. Germline loops: CDR1 SGHRS, CDR2 YFSETQ. Trimming took 2 bases from V and 0 from J; bases not matched to a gene: 4. This CDR3 contains 16 residues. The CDR3 DNA reads TGCGCCAGCAGCTTCGGGGGACTAGCGGACTCCTACGAGCAGTACTTC. This sequence encodes CASSFGGLADSYEQYF.

This rearrangement joins TRBV10-3 to TRBJ2-1; a weak D match, TRBD1 (5 bases). Germline lookup yields CDR1 ENHRY and CDR2 SYGVKD. Trimming left V 3 bases short and J 7 bases short, with 7 bases between. The CDR3 sequence is 12 residues long. CDR3 amino acids: CAISDRGNEQFF. CDR3 sequence (DNA): TGTGCCATCAGTGATAGGGGTAATGAGCAGTTCTTC.

The chain carries TRBV6-5 and TRBJ2-7, with D unclear. The V gene lost 6 bases and the J gene lost 3 bases, with 6 bases spanning the gap. The CDR3 totals 11 residues. Germline V CDR1 and CDR2: MNHEY, SVGAGI. CDR3 bases: TGTGCCAGCAGCCAATACTACGAGCAGTACTTC. It translates to CASSQYYEQYF.

A single count supports this clone. V usage is TRBV19 and J usage is TRBJ1-2, with a weak D call TRBD1 (6 bases). The CDR3 loop spans 16 amino acids. V was pared by 1 base and J by 2 bases, with 14 bases between. The V gene's germline CDR1 is LNHDA and CDR2 SQIVND (reference sequence). The CDR3 spells CASSIVQGLTNYGYTF. In DNA, the CDR3 is TGTGCCAGTAGTATAGTTCAGGGGTTGACCAACTATGGCTACACCTTC.

In nucleotides, the CDR3 is TGTGCCAGCAGTACCGCTCACTCTGGGGCCAACGTCCTGACTTTC. It translates to CASSTAHSGANVLTF. This chain links TRBV27 with TRBJ2-6; D remains ambiguous. Per the germline V gene, CDR1 is MNHEY and CDR2 is SMNVEV (reference sequence). The CDR3 extends over 15 amino acids. Between the trimmed V and J ends, which lost 5 bases and 0 bases, there was a span of 8 bases.

This clone has just a few counts. This rearrangement joins TRBV6-5 to TRBJ1-5; no clear D gene. Germline-derived CDR1 and CDR2 are MNHEY and SVGAGI. Trimming took off 4 bases at V and 1 base at J, with 8 bases between the two ends. The CDR3 has 14 residues. DNA for the CDR3: TGTGCCAGCAGTTTTAGCCGGAGCAATCAGCCCCAGCATTTT. Protein product: CASSFSRSNQPQHF.

The chain uses TRBV10-1 and TRBJ1-1; the match to TRBD1 covers 9 bases. This CDR3 is 15 amino acids long. Trimming cost V 2 bases and J 0 bases; bases outside gene matches: 1. Germline values: CDR1 WNHNN, CDR2 SYGVQD (reference sequence). Here the CDR3 reads CASSEGTGLNTEAFF. The CDR3 nucleotides are TGCGCCAGCAGTGAGGGGACAGGGCTGAACACTGAAGCTTTCTTT.